This T cell receptor (beta chain) was retrieved from a study of long-term antiretroviral therapy in people with HIV. Points from the study as a whole: Diversity remained lower than transplant donor controls, even though it increased after ART. Blood sampling spanned 2004 to 2017, possibly under older ART regimens.

Survey-level immunoSEQ v3.0 assays were run. Generated by immunoSEQ multiplex PCR, the TCRdb table keeps only in-frame clones and is missing some. This table holds about 35,000 clones, approximately 85% found once. Turning to this clone: Its antigen remains unidentified.

This CDR3 is 16 amino acids long. The germline gives CDR1 MNHEY, CDR2 SMNVEV (reference sequence). Trimming took 5 bases from V and 5 from J; bases not matched to a gene: 10. The receptor's source is a man aged 18 to 29 with HIV. This sample comprised unsorted PBMCs, obtained 2.2 years after starting antiretroviral therapy. The rearrangement joins TRBV27 to TRBJ2-2; 8 nucleotides match TRBD2. The CDR3 region is CASSLTPGLGTGELFF. The DNA for the CDR3 is TGTGCCAGCAGTCTAACCCCGGGACTAGGGACCGGGGAGCTGTTTTTT.